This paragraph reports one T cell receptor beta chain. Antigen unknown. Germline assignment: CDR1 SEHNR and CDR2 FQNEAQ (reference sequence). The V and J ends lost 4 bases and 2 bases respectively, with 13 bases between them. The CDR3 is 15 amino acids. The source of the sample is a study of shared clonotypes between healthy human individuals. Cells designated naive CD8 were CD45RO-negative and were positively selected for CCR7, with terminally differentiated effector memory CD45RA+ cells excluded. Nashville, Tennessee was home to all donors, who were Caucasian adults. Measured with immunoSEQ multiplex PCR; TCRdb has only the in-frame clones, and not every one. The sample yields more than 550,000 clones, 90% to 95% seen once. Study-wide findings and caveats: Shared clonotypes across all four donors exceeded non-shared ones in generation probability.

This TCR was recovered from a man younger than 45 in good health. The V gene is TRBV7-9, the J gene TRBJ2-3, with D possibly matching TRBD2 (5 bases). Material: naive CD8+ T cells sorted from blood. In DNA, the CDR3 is TGTGCCAGCAGCTCCTCCAGCGGCATCACAGATACGCAGTATTTT. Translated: CASSSSSGITDTQYF. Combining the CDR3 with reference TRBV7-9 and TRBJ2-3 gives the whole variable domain DTGVSQNPRHKITKRGQNVTFRCDPISEHNRLYWYRQTLGQGPEFLTYFQNEAQLEKSRLLSDRFSAERPKGSFSTLEIQRTEQGDSAMYLCASSSSSGITDTQYFGPGTRLTVL.